The T cell receptor beta chain under discussion was sequenced for a study of blood T cell repertoires in COVID-19. Study details: Donors in the United States, Italy and Spain gave samples during acute or convalescent COVID-19. PBMCs, B-cell-depleted T cells, or T cells provided the cDNA or gDNA that made up the material.

Looked up from germline, CDR1 is LGHDT and CDR2 is YNNKEL (reference sequence). This CDR3 has 16 residues. V lost 5 bases and J lost 1, with 18 bases in between. Under the authors' procedure: Estimates of nucleated cell counts were drawn from the amplification of reference gene primers. Repertoires were generated with immunoSEQ multiplex PCR, while TCRdb's copy carries only in-frame clones and drops some. V and J calls and clone size are as listed in that table; D and trimming were resolved from the DNA. The sample holds more than 200,000 clones, 82% seen once. Sequenced material: peripheral blood. This sequence was found in a woman of 80 years or more with active or convalescent COVID-19. The chain uses TRBV3-1 (or the pseudogene TRBV3-2) and TRBJ2-7; D is perhaps TRBD1 (6 bases). In DNA, the CDR3 is TGTGCCAGCAGCGAGTATCCCGGCACAGGGTCCTACGAGCAGTACTTC. As protein: CASSEYPGTGSYEQYF.